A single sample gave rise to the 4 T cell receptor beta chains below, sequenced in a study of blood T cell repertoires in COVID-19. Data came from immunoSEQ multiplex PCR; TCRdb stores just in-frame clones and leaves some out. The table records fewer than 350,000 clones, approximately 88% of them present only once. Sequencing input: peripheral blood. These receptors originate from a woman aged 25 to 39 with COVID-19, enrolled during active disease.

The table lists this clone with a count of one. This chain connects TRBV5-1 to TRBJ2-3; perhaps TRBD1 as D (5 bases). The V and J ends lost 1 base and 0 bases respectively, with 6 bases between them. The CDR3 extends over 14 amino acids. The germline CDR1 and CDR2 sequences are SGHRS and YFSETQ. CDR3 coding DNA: TGCGCCAGCAGCTTGTGGACAAGCACAGATACGCAGTATTTT. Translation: CASSLWTSTDTQYF.

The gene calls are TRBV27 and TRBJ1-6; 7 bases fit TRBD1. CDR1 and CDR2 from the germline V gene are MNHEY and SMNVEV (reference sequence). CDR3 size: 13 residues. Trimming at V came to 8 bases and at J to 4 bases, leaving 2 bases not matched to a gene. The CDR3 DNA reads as TGTGCCAGCGGGGGACAGTATAATTCACCCCTCCACTTT. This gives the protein CASGGQYNSPLHF.

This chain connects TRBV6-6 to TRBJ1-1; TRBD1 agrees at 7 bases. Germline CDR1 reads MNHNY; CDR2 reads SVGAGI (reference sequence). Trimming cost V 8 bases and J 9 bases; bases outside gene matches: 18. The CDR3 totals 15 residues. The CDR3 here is CASDVTGARSNQAFF. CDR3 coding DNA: TGTGCCAGCGACGTTACAGGGGCTCGAAGCAACCAAGCTTTCTTT.

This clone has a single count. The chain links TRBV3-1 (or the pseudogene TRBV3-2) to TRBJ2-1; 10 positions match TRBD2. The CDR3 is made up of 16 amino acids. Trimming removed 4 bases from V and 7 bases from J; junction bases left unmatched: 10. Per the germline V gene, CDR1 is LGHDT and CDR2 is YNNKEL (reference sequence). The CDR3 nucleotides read TGTGCCAGCAGCCCAAGGATAGCGGGGGGTAAGAATGAGCAGTTCTTC. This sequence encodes CASSPRIAGGKNEQFF.